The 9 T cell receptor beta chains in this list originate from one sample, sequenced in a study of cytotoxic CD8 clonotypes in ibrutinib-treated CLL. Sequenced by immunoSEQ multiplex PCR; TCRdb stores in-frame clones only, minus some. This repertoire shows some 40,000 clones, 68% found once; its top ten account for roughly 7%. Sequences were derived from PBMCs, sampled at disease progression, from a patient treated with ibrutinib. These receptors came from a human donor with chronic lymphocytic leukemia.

The CDR3 nucleotides are TGTGCCAGCAGCACTGGGACAGACTTCTACGAGCAGTACTTC. Translated: CASSTGTDFYEQYF. The chain links TRBV9 to TRBJ2-7; 7 nucleotides line up with TRBD1. This CDR3 is 14 amino acids long. CDR1 and CDR2 from the germline V gene are SGDLS and YYNGEE. V lost 4 bases to trimming and J lost 3 bases; unmatched junction nucleotides: 7. The full variable domain, in which reference TRBV9 and TRBJ2-7 provide the parts outside the CDR3, is DSGVTQTPKHLITATGQRVTLRCSPRSGDLSVYWYQQSLDQGLQFLIQYYNGEERAKGNILERFSAQQFPDLHSELNLSSLELGDSALYFCASSTGTDFYEQYFGPGTRLTVT.

The CDR3 bases are TGTGCCAGCAGCCCCACAGGCTTCTCTGGAAACACCATATATTTT. Translating it yields CASSPTGFSGNTIYF. This chain uses TRBV14 with TRBJ1-3; weak D call: TRBD1 (5 bases). Germline assignment: CDR1 SGHDN and CDR2 FVKESK. This CDR3 has 15 amino acids. V shed 4 bases and J shed 0 bases, with 10 bases lying between them.

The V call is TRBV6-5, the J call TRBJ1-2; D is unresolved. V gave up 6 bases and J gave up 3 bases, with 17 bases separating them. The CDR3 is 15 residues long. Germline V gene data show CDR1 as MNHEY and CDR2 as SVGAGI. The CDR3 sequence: CASRRGRSRDYGYTF. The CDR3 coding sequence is TGTGCCAGCAGGAGAGGTCGGTCGAGAGACTATGGCTACACCTTC.

CDR3 amino acids: CASSETSPEQFF. CDR3 DNA sequence: TGTGCCAGCAGCGAGACTAGCCCAGAGCAGTTCTTC. This sequence joins TRBV7-9 and TRBJ2-1; 7 bases fit TRBD2. This CDR3 has 12 residues. The germline V gene has CDR1 SEHNR and CDR2 FQNEAQ (reference sequence). With 5 bases clipped from V and 10 bases from J, the junction kept 5 bases outside the gene matches.

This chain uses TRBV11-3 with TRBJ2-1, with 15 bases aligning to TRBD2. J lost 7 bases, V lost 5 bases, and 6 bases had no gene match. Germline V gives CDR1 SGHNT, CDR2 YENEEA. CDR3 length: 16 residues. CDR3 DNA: TGTGCCAGCAGCGAGGGACTAGCGGGAGGTGAAAATGAGCAGTTCTTC. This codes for CASSEGLAGGENEQFF. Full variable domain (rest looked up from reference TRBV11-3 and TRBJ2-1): EAGVVQSPRYKIIEKKQPVAFWCNPISGHNTLYWYLQNLGQGPELLIRYENEEAVDDSQLPKDRFSAERLKGVDSTLKIQPAELGDSAVYLCASSEGLAGGENEQFFGPGTRLTVL.

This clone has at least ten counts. The CDR3 DNA sequence: TGTGCCAGCAGCTTCATGGGGCCAGGGACTGAAGCTTTCTTT. Translation gives CASSFMGPGTEAFF. The chain is built from TRBV7-9 and TRBJ1-1, with D possibly TRBD1 on 5 matching bases. This CDR3 has 14 amino acids. Per the germline V gene, CDR1 is SEHNR and CDR2 is FQNEAQ (reference sequence). Trimming shortened V by 3 bases and J by 5 bases, and 13 bases separated the two germline ends.

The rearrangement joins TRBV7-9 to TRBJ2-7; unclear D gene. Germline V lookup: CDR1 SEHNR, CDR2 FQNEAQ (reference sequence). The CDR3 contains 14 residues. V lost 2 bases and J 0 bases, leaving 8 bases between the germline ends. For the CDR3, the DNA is TGTGCCAGCAGCTTATCGCAGGCCTCCTACGAGCAGTACTTC. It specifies CASSLSQASYEQYF.

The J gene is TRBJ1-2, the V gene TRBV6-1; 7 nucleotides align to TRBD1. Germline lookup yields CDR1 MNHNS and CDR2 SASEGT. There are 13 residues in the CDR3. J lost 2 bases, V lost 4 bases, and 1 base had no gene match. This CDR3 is CASSVGQNYGYTF. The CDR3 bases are TGTGCCAGCAGTGTGGGACAGAACTATGGCTACACCTTC.

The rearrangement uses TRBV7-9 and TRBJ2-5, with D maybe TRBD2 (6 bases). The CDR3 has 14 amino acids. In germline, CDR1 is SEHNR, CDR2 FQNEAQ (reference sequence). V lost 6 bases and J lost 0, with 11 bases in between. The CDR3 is CASRPRGNQETQYF. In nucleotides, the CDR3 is TGTGCCAGCAGGCCGCGGGGAAACCAAGAGACCCAGTACTTC.